Listed below are T cell receptor beta chains from one sample, sequenced in a study of beta chain features in type 1 diabetes. The method was immunoSEQ multiplex PCR; TCRdb's version includes in-frame clones alone and lacks a portion of them. The sample includes roughly 160,000 clones, 8% to 8.5% seen only once; the top ten take around 0.5%. Sample: central memory CD4+ T cells from blood. Every receptor here comes from a woman between 18 and 29 years old with type 1 diabetes. Both conserved end residues are part of each CDR3. The D gene is left open where the match is weak. Clone size is not always given. Where it is, it says once, few, many or a class for expanded clones.

j_call | clone_size | v_call | cdr3_length | d_call | cdr3_aa | cdr3_nt
TRBJ2-7 | few | TRBV28 | 16 | TRBD1 | CASSPRWTGGSYEQYF | TGTGCCAGCTCGCCTCGCTGGACAGGGGGCTCCTACGAGCAGTACTTC
TRBJ2-2 | few | TRBV11-3 | 15 | NA | CASSLVQTNTGELFF | TGTGCCAGCAGCTTAGTACAGACGAACACCGGGGAGCTGTTTTTT
TRBJ1-4 | NA | TRBV28 | 15 | TRBD1 | CASSLFTGGNEKLFF | TGTGCCAGCAGTTTGTTTACAGGGGGGAATGAAAAACTGTTTTTT
TRBJ2-1 | NA | TRBV4-2 | 16 | NA | CASTPATGVLYNEQFF | TGTGCCAGCACCCCGGCAACAGGTGTCCTATACAATGAGCAGTTCTTC
TRBJ2-7 | NA | TRBV7-2 | 14 | NA | CASSRERLTYEQYF | TGTGCCAGCAGCAGGGAGAGGTTAACCTACGAGCAGTACTTC
TRBJ1-2 | NA | TRBV6-5 | 14 | NA | CASTITFGDSGYTF | TGTGCCAGCACAATAACCTTCGGGGACTCTGGCTACACCTTC
TRBJ2-3 | few | TRBV9 | 14 | NA | CASSVSSGADTQYF | TGTGCCAGCAGCGTCTCCAGCGGCGCAGATACGCAGTATTTT
TRBJ1-1 | few | TRBV10-3 | 11 | NA | CATRASTEAFF | TGTGCCACCAGGGCAAGCACTGAAGCTTTCTTT
TRBJ2-5 | few | TRBV28 | 15 | TRBD2 | CASSLPGRGEETQYF | TGTGCCAGCAGTTTGCCGGGGCGGGGGGAAGAGACCCAGTACTTC
TRBJ2-7 | NA | TRBV29-1 | 13 | TRBD1 | CSAATGVLSEQYF | TGCAGCGCGGCGACAGGGGTCCTCTCTGAGCAGTACTTC
TRBJ2-1 | few | TRBV4-3 | 14 | NA | CASSRGGTPNEQFF | TGCGCCAGCAGTCGGGGCGGGACGCCTAATGAGCAGTTCTTC
TRBJ1-4 | NA | TRBV4-3 | 15 | NA | CASSQDPYFNEKLFF | TGCGCCAGCAGCCAAGATCCCTACTTTAATGAAAAACTGTTTTTT
TRBJ1-2 | few | TRBV9 | 14 | NA | CASSALDSNYGYTF | TGTGCCAGCAGCGCCTTAGACTCTAACTATGGCTACACCTTC
TRBJ2-5 | few | TRBV5-4 | 16 | TRBD2 | CASSLVGRLAGETQYF | TGTGCCAGCAGCTTGGTGGGGAGACTAGCGGGGGAGACCCAGTACTTC
TRBJ1-1 | few | TRBV25-1 | 14 | NA | CASSHGGGFTEAFF | TGTGCCAGCAGTCATGGGGGGGGATTCACTGAAGCTTTCTTT
TRBJ2-2 | few | TRBV5-8 | 17 | TRBD2 | CASSPLVSSGNTGELFF | TGTGCCAGCAGCCCCCTAGTGTCTAGCGGAAACACCGGGGAGCTGTTTTTT
TRBJ2-7 | many | TRBV7-2 | 14 | NA | CASSPPGGSYEQYF | TGTGCCAGCAGCCCCCCTGGTGGGAGCTACGAGCAGTACTTC